This TCR beta chain was sequenced during a study of CD8 T cells in Susac syndrome. Multiple sclerosis controls were treatment-naive patients with stable or active relapsing-remitting disease. The CD8+ and CD4+ T cells were negatively isolated, with the TEMRA cells enriched by FACS. CDR3 length: 14 amino acids. Deletions cut 6 bases from V and 2 bases from J, with 11 bases between. The germline CDR1 and CDR2 sequences are SGHNT and YYREEE (reference sequence). Reverse transcription of roughly 0.45 to 1 ug RNA used random hexamers. TCRdb re-called the immunoSEQ multiplex PCR reads through MiXCR, storing one row per CDR3 protein. In the table there are around 180,000 distinct CDR3 sequences, about 93% of which are singletons.

The source material was CD4+ T cells from PBMCs. The TCR sequence derives from a human donor with multiple sclerosis. The chain joins TRBV5-4 to TRBJ2-2; D remains unclear. This CDR3 reads CASNFPDNTGELFF. Here the CDR3 DNA reads TGTGCCAGCAACTTCCCCGATAACACCGGGGAGCTGTTTTTT.